The clone carrying this T cell receptor (beta chain) was detected ten times or more. The data originate from a study of T-cell reconstitution after alpha-beta-depleted transplantation in children. The CDR3 loop spans 18 amino acids. The V end was cut by 4 bases, the J end by 4 bases, with 26 bases between. Germline CDR1 reads SGHRS; CDR2 reads YFSETQ. The authors prepared the TCRbeta library with unique molecular identifiers. TCRdb analysed the PCR reads with MiXCR anew, one entry per CDR3 protein. The sample includes more than 90,000 distinct CDR3 sequences, roughly 7.7% of them seen just once. This receptor was taken from a human donor who donated a stem cell graft to a child with congenital amegakaryocytic thrombocytopenia. The input for sequencing was PBMCs from the stem cell graft donor, taken from the stem cell graft. The chain couples TRBV5-1 to TRBJ2-5, with D maybe TRBD2 (5 bases). The CDR3: CASSPGLLGRSIGETQYF. CDR3 bases: TGCGCCAGCAGCCCCGGACTCCTCGGTCGGTCGATCGGAGAGACCCAGTACTTC.